A single sample gave rise to the 14 T cell receptor beta chains below, sequenced in a study of blood T cell repertoires in COVID-19. Repertoires were generated with immunoSEQ multiplex PCR, while TCRdb's copy carries only in-frame clones and drops some. The profile shows about 55,000 clones, over 70% of them singletons. Material for sequencing was peripheral blood. These receptors all stem from a woman between 70 and 85 years old with acute or convalescent COVID-19.

V is TRBV5-4 and J is TRBJ2-3; TRBD2 aligns across 9 bases. Germline-derived CDR1 and CDR2 are SGHNT and YYREEE (reference sequence). V shed 3 bases, J shed 3 bases, and the junction held 8 bases outside the gene matches. The CDR3 is 16 residues long. The DNA for the CDR3 is TGTGCCAGCAGCTACGAGCGGGGGGTAATAACAGATACGCAGTATTTT. Translation gives CASSYERGVITDTQYF.

The V call is TRBV9, the J call TRBJ2-3; 8 bases align to TRBD2. V dropped 2 bases and J dropped 2; count of bases not matched to a gene: 4. Germline V gene sequence: CDR1 SGDLS, CDR2 YYNGEE. The CDR3 extends over 15 amino acids. Here the CDR3 reads CASSVQRGFTDTQYF. DNA for the CDR3: TGTGCCAGCAGCGTCCAGCGGGGGTTCACAGATACGCAGTATTTT.

This chain joins TRBV13 and TRBJ1-5; D is unclear. The CDR3 is 14 residues long. V lost 5 bases and J lost 1, with 9 bases in between. Germline values: CDR1 PRHDT, CDR2 FYEKMQ (reference sequence). This CDR3 is CASSRGGSNQPQHF. DNA for the CDR3: TGTGCCAGCAGCCGCGGAGGGAGCAATCAGCCCCAGCATTTT.

The gene calls are TRBV25-1 and TRBJ1-6; weak D call: TRBD1 (6 bases). CDR1 is MGHDK, CDR2 SYGVNS, per germline. The CDR3 is 14 residues long. V was trimmed by 6 bases and J by 2 bases, leaving 8 bases between them. The CDR3 spells CASRGGTYNSPLHF. The CDR3 DNA is TGTGCCAGCAGAGGGGGAACCTATAATTCACCCCTCCACTTT.

The chain links TRBV6-5 to TRBJ1-1; D is uncertain. The length of the CDR3 is 12 residues. The V gene lost 6 bases and the J gene lost 2 bases, with 7 bases spanning the gap. CDR1 is MNHEY, CDR2 SVGAGI, per germline. The chain's CDR3 is CASSSVNTEAFF. In DNA, the CDR3 is TGTGCCAGCAGCTCCGTAAACACTGAAGCTTTCTTT.

The V gene is TRBV3-1 (or the pseudogene TRBV3-2), the J gene TRBJ2-1; 8 nucleotides agree with TRBD1. Germline values: CDR1 LGHDT, CDR2 YNNKEL (reference sequence). J lost 0 bases, V lost 2 bases, and 12 bases had no gene match. The CDR3 spans 19 residues. The CDR3 nucleotides are TGTGCCAGCAGCCAACATCCAGGGGGCCCGTCTAGCTCCTACAATGAGCAGTTCTTC. Protein product: CASSQHPGGPSSSYNEQFF.

V and J are TRBV10-3 and TRBJ2-7; 7 bases are shared with TRBD2. CDR3 length: 12 amino acids. The trim removed 4 bases at V and 6 bases at J, leaving 3 bases unmatched. Germline assignment: CDR1 ENHRY and CDR2 SYGVKD. The CDR3 DNA reads TGTGCCATCAGTGTCGGGGAGGGCGAGCAGTACGTC. It encodes CAISVGEGEQYV.

The chain carries TRBV6-5 and TRBJ1-5; the D is unclear. CDR1 and CDR2 (germline): MNHEY, SVGAGI. The V gene lost 4 bases and the J gene lost 9 bases, with 19 bases spanning the gap. The CDR3 sequence is 15 residues long. The CDR3 here is CASSSIRTHTGPQHF. In nucleotides, the CDR3 is TGTGCCAGCAGTTCCATACGGACTCACACCGGGCCCCAGCATTTT.

The rearrangement links TRBV5-8 to TRBJ2-7; D perhaps matches TRBD1 (6 bases). The CDR3 consists of 15 residues. In germline, CDR1 is SGHTS, CDR2 YDEGEE. Trimming shortened V by 1 base and J by 0 bases, and 11 bases separated the two germline ends. For the CDR3, the DNA is TGTGCCAGCAGCTTGCTACGGGACAACTCCTACGAGCAGTACGTC. Translation: CASSLLRDNSYEQYV.

V and J are TRBV28 and TRBJ1-5; D is ambiguous. The CDR3 loop spans 13 amino acids. Germline values: CDR1 MDHEN, CDR2 SYDVKM. Trimming took off 2 bases at V and 7 bases at J, with 9 bases between the two ends. CDR3 in amino acids: CASSLSGGQPQHF. The CDR3 DNA follows: TGTGCCAGCAGTTTAAGTGGAGGGCAGCCCCAGCATTTT.

This clone was counted between two and nine times. The chain couples TRBV4-1 to TRBJ1-2, with 8 bases identical to TRBD1. V was clipped by 5 bases and J by 1 base; unmatched bases: 9. CDR3 size: 16 residues. Germline CDR1 MGHRA, CDR2 YSYEKL. The CDR3 coding sequence is TGCGCCAGCAGCTCCCTCCGACAGGGGCGTAACTATGGCTACACCTTC. Amino acids: CASSSLRQGRNYGYTF.

This chain connects TRBV5-1 to TRBJ1-1; 7 bases are a match to TRBD1. The CDR3 extends over 17 amino acids. Germline-derived CDR1 and CDR2 are SGHRS and YFSETQ. V lost 4 bases to trimming and J lost 0 bases; unmatched junction nucleotides: 12. The CDR3 reads CASSTPPGQNMNTEAFF. The DNA of the CDR3 is TGCGCCAGCAGCACCCCGCCGGGACAGAACATGAACACTGAAGCTTTCTTT.

The CDR3 loop is CASSESGELFF. In nucleotides, the CDR3 is TGCGCCAGCTCCGAGTCCGGGGAGCTGTTTTTT. The V call is TRBV5-1, the J call TRBJ2-2; D unresolved. Trimming removed 7 bases at V and 6 bases at J, with 7 bases between. The length of the CDR3 is 11 residues. CDR1 is SGHRS, CDR2 YFSETQ, per germline. The full variable domain, completed using reference TRBV5-1 and TRBJ2-2, is KAGVTQTPRYLIKTRGQQVTLSCSPISGHRSVSWYQQTPGQGLQFLFEYFSETQRNKGNFPGRFSGRQFSNSRSEMNVSTLELGDSALYLCASSESGELFFGEGSRLTVL.

This CDR3 is CASSIGDPNTGELFF. The CDR3 DNA sequence: TGCGCCAGCAGCATAGGGGATCCGAACACCGGGGAGCTGTTTTTT. V gene TRBV5-1 combines with J gene TRBJ2-2, with D tentatively TRBD1 (5 bases). Germline loops: CDR1 SGHRS, CDR2 YFSETQ. Trimming pared 4 bases from V and 0 bases from J, leaving 10 bases between. This CDR3 region has 15 residues. The full variable domain, completed using reference TRBV5-1 and TRBJ2-2, is KAGVTQTPRYLIKTRGQQVTLSCSPISGHRSVSWYQQTPGQGLQFLFEYFSETQRNKGNFPGRFSGRQFSNSRSEMNVSTLELGDSALYLCASSIGDPNTGELFFGEGSRLTVL.